This T cell receptor beta chain was observed in a study of T-cell reconstitution after alpha-beta-depleted transplantation in children. TCRbeta library preparation incorporated unique molecular identifiers. MiXCR, run by TCRdb on the PCR reads, gives a single entry per CDR3 protein. This table has about 610,000 distinct CDR3 sequences, more than 20% appearing once. Of note for this clonotype: Its target is unknown.

Overall study results and limits: Day-60 TCRbeta diversity that was high in some patients was derived from surviving recipient T cells and thymic progenitors. One year after transplant, T-cell counts and diversity came mostly from newly produced T cells. About two months after transplant, alpha-beta T cells reportedly came from several hundred expanded graft clones.

Trimming shortened V by 6 bases and J by 6 bases, and 12 bases separated the two germline ends. The CDR3 extends over 13 amino acids. The sample was PBMCs, taken before TCRalphabeta/CD19-depleted stem cell transplant. This receptor was taken from a boy in the first two years of life with Wiskott-Aldrich syndrome, due to receive a stem cell transplant. The chain uses TRBV12-3 or TRBV12-4 and TRBJ2-1, with D possibly being TRBD2 (6 bases). The CDR3: CASRTRDFNEQFF. CDR3 DNA: TGTGCCAGCAGAACCCGGGACTTCAATGAGCAGTTCTTC.